A few counts support the clone carrying this TCR beta chain. The CDR3 sequence is 10 residues long. In germline, CDR1 is GTSNPN, CDR2 SVGIG (reference sequence). V gave up 5 bases and J gave up 9 bases, with 10 bases separating them. This sample is part of a study of T cells in Graves' hyperthyroidism and ophthalmopathy. Study information: Peripheral blood was collected at initial diagnosis, before any treatment.

Lactation, pregnancy, other autoimmune disease or uncontrolled infection led to exclusion of patients. There were TCR beta CDR3 regions amplified from RNA transcripts. Carried out on the TCR CDR3, a first-round RT-PCR used the HTBI primer set. TCRdb re-analysed the multiplex PCR reads in MiXCR, keeping a single row per CDR3 protein. The sample lists hundreds of thousands of distinct CDR3 sequences, approximately 15% occurring once. The TCR was taken from a woman in her thirties with Graves' hyperthyroidism that later progressed to Graves' ophthalmopathy. The chain is built from TRBV30 and TRBJ1-1; D gene ambiguous. Sequencing input: blood. Here the CDR3 reads CAWGLQKAFF. The CDR3 DNA follows: TGTGCCTGGGGTCTACAGAAAGCTTTCTTT.